This note documents a single T cell receptor beta chain sequence. Its antigen is currently unknown. The data belong to a study of shared clonotypes between healthy human individuals. Findings and caveats of the study: It was only blood that was sampled, and tissue repertoires likely differ.

The CDR3 runs to 15 residues. J was trimmed by 5 bases and V by 5 bases; bases with no gene match: 7. The germline CDR1 and CDR2 sequences are ENHRY and SYGVKD. For sorted subsets, approximately 180 ng DNA per replicate equaled tens of thousands of T cell genomes. Assay: immunoSEQ multiplex PCR; the TCRdb copy retains only in-frame clones and omits some. The table shows 2 million to 2.5 million clones, with 92% occurring only once. Sequencing was carried out using naive CD4+ T cells from PBMCs. This sample's subset: CD45RA+ positively selected. V usage is TRBV10-3 and J usage is TRBJ2-7; 12 nucleotides align to TRBD1. The receptor was derived from a man aged 18 to 35 in good health. Some clones in this sample may be carry-over from other donors' samples. In DNA form, the CDR3 reads TGTGCCATCAGTATATTCGGGACAGGGGGCGACGAGCAGTACTTC. This translates into CAISIFGTGGDEQYF.